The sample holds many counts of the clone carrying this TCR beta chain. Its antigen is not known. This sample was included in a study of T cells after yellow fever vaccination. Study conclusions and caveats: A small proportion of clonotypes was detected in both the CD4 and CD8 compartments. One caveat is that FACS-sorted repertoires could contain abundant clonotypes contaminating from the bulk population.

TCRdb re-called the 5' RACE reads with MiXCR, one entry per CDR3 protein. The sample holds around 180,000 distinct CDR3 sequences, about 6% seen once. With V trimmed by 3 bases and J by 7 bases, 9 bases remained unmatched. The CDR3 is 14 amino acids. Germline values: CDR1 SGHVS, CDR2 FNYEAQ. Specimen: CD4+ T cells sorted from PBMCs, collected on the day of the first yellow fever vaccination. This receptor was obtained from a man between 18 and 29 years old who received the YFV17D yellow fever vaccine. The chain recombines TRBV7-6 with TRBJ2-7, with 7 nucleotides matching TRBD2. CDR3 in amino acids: CASSFGLDGSEQYF. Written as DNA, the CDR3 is TGTGCCAGCAGCTTTGGACTAGATGGTTCGGAGCAGTACTTC.